A single sample is the source of the 8 T cell receptor beta chains below, sequenced in a study of blood T cell repertoires in COVID-19. Assay used: immunoSEQ multiplex PCR; TCRdb lists only in-frame clones, some missing. The profile shows more than 45,000 clones, about 80% of them singletons. Source material: peripheral blood. The receptors stem from a man older than 75 with COVID-19, enrolled during active disease.

This chain uses TRBV6-2 or TRBV6-3 with TRBJ2-5; D gene ambiguous. CDR3 length equals 13 residues. Germline V gene data show CDR1 as MNHEY and CDR2 as SVGEGT. V lost 4 bases and J lost 4, with 10 bases in between. CDR3 nucleotide sequence: TGTGCCAGCAGTTTCGATCCGCGAGAGACCCAGTACTTC. Amino acid sequence: CASSFDPRETQYF.

This rearrangement joins TRBV11-3 to TRBJ2-1, with TRBD2 identical over 8 bases. The junction had 9 bases not matched to a gene; V was cut back by 5 bases and J by 6 bases. Germline loops: CDR1 SGHNT, CDR2 YENEEA. The CDR3 extends over 15 amino acids. Written as DNA, the CDR3 is TGTGCCAGCAGCACGGGACTAGAGTTCGGCAATGAGCAGTTCTTC. This codes for CASSTGLEFGNEQFF.

The V and J genes are TRBV21-1 and TRBJ1-5. TRBV21-1 is marked as a pseudogene. This CDR3 comprises 16 residues. CDR3 loop: CASSKRERCSNQPQHF. DNA of the CDR3: TGTGCCAGCAGCAAACGGGAACGGTGTAGCAATCAGCCCCAGCATTTT.

V usage is TRBV7-6 and J usage is TRBJ2-5; 16 nucleotides line up with TRBD2. The trim removed 5 bases at V and 3 bases at J, leaving 6 bases unmatched. The CDR3 runs to 17 residues. Germline CDR1 reads SGHVS; CDR2 reads FNYEAQ. CDR3 bases: TGTGCCAGCAGCCTGGGACTAGCGGGGGGGGTTGAAGAGACCCAGTACTTC. As protein: CASSLGLAGGVEETQYF.

This clone was found once. This sequence joins TRBV15 and TRBJ2-2, with D possibly matching TRBD1 (5 bases). This CDR3 spans 16 amino acids. CDR1 LNHNV and CDR2 YYDKDF come from the germline V gene (reference sequence). V lost 4 bases and J 7 bases, leaving 19 bases between the germline ends. CDR3 in DNA: TGTGCCACCAGCATATTTGGCCAGGGAATGATCGGGGAGCTGTTTTTT. Its translation is CATSIFGQGMIGELFF.

This chain connects TRBV7-3 to TRBJ2-1; maybe TRBD2 (6 bases). Germline V lookup: CDR1 SGHTA, CDR2 FQGTGA. The CDR3 contains 14 residues. Trimming left V 1 base short and J 10 bases short, with 14 bases between. The CDR3 DNA sequence: TGTGCCAGCAGCTTAATTCGAGGGCGGGGCGAGCAGTTCTTC. Encoded protein: CASSLIRGRGEQFF. Filled out from reference TRBV7-3 and TRBJ2-1, the complete variable domain reads GAGVSQTPSNKVTEKGKYVELRCDPISGHTALYWYRQSLGQGPEFLIYFQGTGAADDSGLPNDRFFAVRPEGSVSTLKIQRTERGDSAVYLCASSLIRGRGEQFFGPGTRLTVL.

V and J are TRBV12-3 or TRBV12-4 and TRBJ2-4; no clear D. The CDR3 totals 13 residues. V was pared by 6 bases and J by 0 bases, with 6 bases between. The CDR3 DNA reads as TGTGCCAGCAGACGCGTAGCCAAAAACATTCAGTACTTC. It codes for CASRRVAKNIQYF.

This clone was seen only once. The rearrangement uses TRBV27 and TRBJ1-2; D gene ambiguous. Per germline, CDR1 MNHEY and CDR2 SMNVEV (reference sequence). The CDR3 runs 13 residues. V was trimmed by 5 bases and J by 8 bases, leaving 15 bases between them. The CDR3, as DNA: TGTGCCAGCAGTAAAAGACAAGGCTCGGGCTACACCTTC. This codes for CASSKRQGSGYTF.